Presented here are 7 T cell receptor beta chains from one specimen sequenced in a study of T cell repertoires in ileal Crohn's disease. Assay: immunoSEQ multiplex PCR; the TCRdb copy retains only in-frame clones and omits some. The sample lists some 10,000 clones; 70% to 90% were seen once. Time point: neoterminal ileum biopsy at postoperative endoscopy, about 6 months after surgery. Sequences were obtained from ileal tissue. These TCRs come from an adult with Crohn's disease.

The chain recombines TRBV27 with TRBJ2-7; a possible D gene is TRBD1 (6 bases). Deletions cut 7 bases from V and 4 bases from J, with 20 bases between. Germline CDR1 MNHEY, CDR2 SMNVEV (reference sequence). The CDR3 extends over 15 amino acids. The CDR3 nucleotides are TGTGCCAGCAACCCGATGGGGGCCCCATCTTACGAGCAGTACTTC. This sequence encodes CASNPMGAPSYEQYF.

The chain uses TRBV7-9 and TRBJ2-5; TRBD2 aligns across 11 bases. The CDR3 has 18 residues. V was pared by 2 bases and J by 3 bases, with 11 bases of the junction left unmatched. Germline V gene lookup returns CDR1 SEHNR and CDR2 FQNEAQ (reference sequence). CDR3 loop: CASSLRGTGTSGEETQYF. CDR3 DNA: TGTGCCAGCAGCTTACGGGGAACCGGGACTAGCGGAGAAGAGACCCAGTACTTC.

The chain uses TRBV7-6 and TRBJ2-1; tentative D call: TRBD2 (5 bases). The V end lost 5 bases, the J end lost 10 bases, and 18 bases lay between the germline ends. Germline V gives CDR1 SGHVS, CDR2 FNYEAQ. The CDR3 runs 14 residues. CDR3 DNA sequence: TGTGCCAGCAGCCTCGGAGGTAGCTCGAGGGAGCAGTTCTTC. Its translation is CASSLGGSSREQFF.

V gene TRBV28 combines with J gene TRBJ2-7; 9 bases match TRBD1. The CDR3 loop spans 14 amino acids. V was clipped by 7 bases and J by 1 base; unmatched bases: 5. Germline V gives CDR1 MDHEN, CDR2 SYDVKM. CDR3 sequence (DNA): TGTGCCAGCATGGGGACAGGGTTATCCTACGAGCAGTACTTC. Translation gives CASMGTGLSYEQYF.

This chain links TRBV7-9 with TRBJ2-2; TRBD2 agrees at 8 bases. The V gene end was trimmed by 6 bases and the J gene end by 7 bases; junction bases not matched to a gene: 4. The germline V gene has CDR1 SEHNR and CDR2 FQNEAQ (reference sequence). The CDR3 has 13 residues. The CDR3: CASSRLAGGELFF. CDR3 DNA sequence: TGTGCCAGCAGTCGTCTAGCGGGCGGGGAGCTGTTTTTT. Variable domain in full (rest from reference TRBV7-9 and TRBJ2-2): DTGVSQNPRHKITKRGQNVTFRCDPISEHNRLYWYRQTLGQGPEFLTYFQNEAQLEKSRLLSDRFSAERPKGSFSTLEIQRTEQGDSAMYLCASSRLAGGELFFGEGSRLTVL.

The chain uses TRBV4-1 and TRBJ2-1; perhaps TRBD2 as D (5 bases). Per germline, CDR1 MGHRA and CDR2 YSYEKL. The ends were cut back, 0 bases at V and 3 bases at J, with 15 bases in the middle. The CDR3 has 17 amino acids. CDR3 region: CASSQDQADSNYNEQFF. CDR3 DNA: TGCGCCAGCAGCCAAGATCAGGCGGACTCCAACTACAATGAGCAGTTCTTC.

This clone was observed a few times. CDR3 coding DNA: TGTGCCACCAAAGGTCCGGGACAGGGCTATGGCTACACCTTC. This sequence encodes CATKGPGQGYGYTF. The chain recombines TRBV10-3 with TRBJ1-2; 9 bases map to TRBD1. Germline CDR1 ENHRY, CDR2 SYGVKD. V gave up 10 bases and J gave up 4 bases; unmatched junction bases: 10. The CDR3 is 14 residues long.